This is a list of T cell receptor beta chains from one sample in a study of patients and donors after allogeneic stem cell transplantation. TCRdb re-derived calls from the RT-PCR reads in MiXCR, one entry per CDR3 protein. This table holds 390,000 or so distinct CDR3 sequences, 16% found once. The material sequenced was blood, either unsorted or a sorted T cell fraction (not recorded which). The receptors were gathered from a human donor who was either an allogeneic HSCT recipient or a stem cell or donor lymphocyte infusion donor (not recorded which). It is not recorded whose cells these are; they may come from a transplant donor. The CDR3 runs from the conserved cysteine through the conserved F or W. D genes are given only for firm matches. Size is stated for part of the rows, as once, few or many counts, or as a class when the clone is expanded.

v_gene,j_gene,d_gene,abundance,CDR3aa,CDR3nt
TRBV20-1,TRBJ1-2,NA,few,CSAFLFKVLGNGGYTF,TGCAGTGCTTTCCTGTTCAAGGTGTTGGGAAATGGTGGCTACACCTTC
TRBV20-1,TRBJ1-1,TRBD1,few,CSGPGTGSMNTEAFF,TGCAGCGGACCGGGGACAGGGAGTATGAACACTGAAGCTTTCTTT
TRBV19,TRBJ2-1,NA,once,CASSIEGRYSYNEQFF,TGTGCCAGTAGTATAGAGGGCAGATATTCCTACAATGAGCAGTTCTTC
TRBV5-1,TRBJ2-5,TRBD1,many,CASSPSGTGEETQYF,TGCGCCAGCAGCCCTTCCGGGACAGGGGAAGAGACCCAGTACTTC
TRBV5-1,TRBJ2-7,TRBD2,NA,CASSLEGTSGVFSYEQYF,TGCGCCAGCAGCTTGGAAGGGACTAGCGGGGTCTTCTCCTACGAGCAGTACTTC
TRBV5-5,TRBJ1-4,NA,few,CASSLAEATTNEKLFF,TGTGCCAGCAGCTTGGCAGAGGCGACAACTAATGAAAAACTGTTTTTT
TRBV5-1,TRBJ2-7,TRBD1,few,CASSLERDRAVYEQYF,TGCGCCAGCAGCTTGGAACGGGACAGGGCCGTCTACGAGCAGTACTTC
TRBV9,TRBJ2-3,NA,few,CASGGGPSTDTQYF,TGTGCCAGCGGCGGGGGCCCCAGCACAGATACGCAGTATTTT
TRBV30,TRBJ1-6,NA,once,CAWSVSRQKNSPLHF,TGTGCCTGGAGTGTATCGAGACAGAAAAATTCACCCCTCCACTTT
TRBV19,TRBJ1-2,TRBD1,few,CASDWTGGAMSYGYTF,TGTGCCAGCGATTGGACAGGGGGCGCGATGAGCTATGGCTACACCTTC
TRBV4-3,TRBJ1-6,TRBD1,few,CASSVRDRGSPLHF,TGCGCCAGCAGCGTCCGGGACAGAGGTTCACCCCTCCACTTT
TRBV6-5,TRBJ1-4,TRBD1,NA,CASSWLGDSPNEKLFF,TGTGCCAGCAGTTGGCTAGGGGACAGCCCGAATGAAAAACTGTTTTTT
TRBV4-3,TRBJ1-2,TRBD1,few,CASSYGTAYTF,TGCGCCAGCAGCTACGGGACAGCGTACACCTTC